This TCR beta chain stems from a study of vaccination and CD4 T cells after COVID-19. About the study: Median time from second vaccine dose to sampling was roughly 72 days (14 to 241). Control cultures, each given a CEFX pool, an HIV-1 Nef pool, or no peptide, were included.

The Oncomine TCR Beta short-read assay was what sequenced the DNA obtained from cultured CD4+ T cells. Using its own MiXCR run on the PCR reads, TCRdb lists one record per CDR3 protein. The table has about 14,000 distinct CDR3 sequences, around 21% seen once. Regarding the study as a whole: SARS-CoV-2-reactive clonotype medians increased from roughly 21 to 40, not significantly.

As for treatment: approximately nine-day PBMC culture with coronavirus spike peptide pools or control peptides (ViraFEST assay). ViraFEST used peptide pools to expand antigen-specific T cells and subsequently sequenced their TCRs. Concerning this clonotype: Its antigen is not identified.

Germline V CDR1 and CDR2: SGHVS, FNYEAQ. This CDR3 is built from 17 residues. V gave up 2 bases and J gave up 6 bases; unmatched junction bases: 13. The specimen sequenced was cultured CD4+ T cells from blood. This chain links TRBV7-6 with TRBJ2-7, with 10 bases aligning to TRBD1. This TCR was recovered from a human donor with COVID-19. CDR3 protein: CASSLLPGQGFGVEQYF. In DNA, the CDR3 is TGTGCCAGCAGCTTACTACCGGGACAGGGGTTCGGGGTCGAGCAGTACTTC. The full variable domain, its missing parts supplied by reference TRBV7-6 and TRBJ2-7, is GAGVSQSPRYKVTKRGQDVALRCDPISGHVSLYWYRQALGQGPEFLTYFNYEAQQDKSGLPNDRFSAERPEGSISTLTIQRTEQRDSAMYRCASSLLPGQGFGVEQYFGPGTRLTVT.